Shown below are 4 T cell receptor beta chains from a single sample sequenced in a study of T-cell reconstitution after alpha-beta-depleted transplantation in children. Construction of the TCRbeta library involved unique molecular identifiers. TCRdb reprocessed the PCR reads with MiXCR, giving one entry per CDR3 protein. The sample carries a few hundred thousand distinct CDR3 sequences, 9.5% to 15% recorded once. The sample was PBMCs from the stem cell graft donor, taken from the stem cell graft. These receptors were obtained from a human donor who donated a stem cell graft to a child with combined immunodeficiency.

This clonotype was seen repeatedly, ten times or more. The chain employs TRBV7-2 and TRBJ2-1; D is possibly TRBD1 or TRBD2 (5 bases each). The CDR3 extends over 12 amino acids. Germline V gene data show CDR1 as SGHTA and CDR2 as FQGNSA. V lost 2 bases to trimming and J lost 8 bases, with 7 bases between them. The CDR3 DNA reads as TGTGCCAGCAGCTTACCGGGGCATGAGCAGTTCTTC. Translated, it gives CASSLPGHEQFF.

This clonotype showed up many times. V usage is TRBV4-3 and J usage is TRBJ1-1; perhaps TRBD1 as D (5 bases). Germline CDR1 LGHNA, CDR2 YSLEER. Trimming shortened V by 6 bases and J by 11 bases, and 16 bases separated the two germline ends. The CDR3 sequence is 12 residues long. CDR3 nucleotide sequence: TGCGCCAGCAGTCAGAGGAGGGGTAGGGCTTTCTTT. Its protein product is CASSQRRGRAFF.

This clonotype was recorded a few times. The chain couples TRBV24-1 to TRBJ1-1; TRBD1 aligns across 8 bases. Germline assignment: CDR1 KGHDR and CDR2 SFDVKD. The V segment lost 3 bases and the J segment 3 bases; nucleotides outside the gene matches: 5. CDR3 size: 15 residues. CDR3 coding DNA: TGTGCCACCAGTGATGCCAAGACAGGGGACACTGAAGCTTTCTTT. It specifies CATSDAKTGDTEAFF.

This clonotype came up a few times. This rearrangement joins TRBV6-1 to TRBJ2-2; D call uncertain. Trimming pared 7 bases from V and 2 bases from J, leaving 11 bases between. The germline gives CDR1 MNHNS, CDR2 SASEGT. The CDR3 is 14 residues long. The chain's CDR3 is CASTQTYNTGELFF. In nucleotides, the CDR3 is TGTGCCAGCACCCAAACCTACAACACCGGGGAGCTGTTTTTT.